Listed below are T cell receptor beta chains from one sample, sequenced in a study of glioma-infiltrating T cells. MiXCR, run by TCRdb on the multiplex PCR reads, gives a single entry per CDR3 protein. The sample carries tens of thousands of distinct CDR3 sequences, 35% to 45% recorded once. Specimen: glioma tissue, nonneoplastic brain tissue, or PBMCs (not recorded which). Source of these receptors: a human donor with low-grade glioma or glioblastoma, undergoing nonglioma brain surgery, or in good health (not recorded which). The CDR3 runs from the conserved cysteine through the conserved F or W. Fields, in order: V gene, clone size, D gene, J gene, CDR3 DNA, CDR3 protein. A D gene is named only where the DNA matches it firmly. Size is stated for part of the rows, as once, few or many counts, or as a class when the clone is expanded.

>TRBV13|many|NA|TRBJ1-1
TGTGCCAGCAGCTTTCGAGGAGAGAACACTGAAGCTTTCTTT
CASSFRGENTEAFF
>TRBV9|NA|NA|TRBJ1-2
TGTGCCAGCAGCGTAGTGACGTCTATAGGCGGCTACACCTTC
CASSVVTSIGGYTF
>TRBV7-2|many|NA|TRBJ1-1
TGTGCCAGCAGCCCCGCTCCCTCCGGGAACACTGAAGCTTTCTTT
CASSPAPSGNTEAFF
>TRBV5-1|many|TRBD1|TRBJ2-7
TGCGCCAGCAGCCGGGACAGGGAGGTAGGCTACGAGCAGTACTTC
CASSRDREVGYEQYF
>TRBV11-3|many|TRBD2|TRBJ2-3
TGTGCCAGCAGTACTGACAAAGGGACTAGCGCCCCTGATACGCAGTATTTT
CASSTDKGTSAPDTQYF
>TRBV29-1|many|NA|TRBJ2-1
TGCAACGTTGAGCTATTCCTAAACGATGAGCAGTTCTTC
CNVELFLNDEQFF
>TRBV20-1|many|TRBD1|TRBJ1-2
TGCAGTGGAGGGAGCGGAAGACAGGGGGCGCGAGGCTACACCTTC
CSGGSGRQGARGYTF
>TRBV24-1|many|TRBD1|TRBJ2-6
TGTGCCACCAGTGACCCGACAGGGCGAGGGGCCAACGTCCTGACTTTC
CATSDPTGRGANVLTF
>TRBV7-2|many|NA|TRBJ2-7
TGTGCCAGCAGCCGAACCGGGACCACCCTCGAGCAGTACTTC
CASSRTGTTLEQYF
>TRBV7-6|many|NA|TRBJ2-2
TGTGCCAGCAGCTTAGCTTCAGGGATCGACGGGGAGCTGTTTTTT
CASSLASGIDGELFF
>TRBV29-1|many|NA|TRBJ2-1
TGCAGCGTTCACGTTTCCTACAATGAGCAGTTCTTC
CSVHVSYNEQFF
>TRBV20-1|NA|NA|TRBJ1-5
TGCAGTGCGATAGGGCAGTGGGCCCAGCATTTT
CSAIGQWAQHF
>TRBV20-1|many|NA|TRBJ2-1
TGCAGTGCTGCAATGGATGAGCAGTTCTTC
CSAAMDEQFF
>TRBV10-2|many|TRBD1|TRBJ1-4
TGCGCCAGCAGTGACGGTGGGGGACAGAATGAAAAACTGTTTTTT
CASSDGGGQNEKLFF
>TRBV6-1|NA|NA|TRBJ2-4
TGTGCCAGCAGTGAACTTCAAACGGGACCAAACAAAAACATTCAGTACTTC
CASSELQTGPNKNIQYF
>TRBV6-6|NA|TRBD2|TRBJ2-7
TGCGCCAGCAGTTACGAGCGGGAGAGGGACGAGCAGTACTTC
CASSYERERDEQYF
>TRBV19|many|TRBD1|TRBJ1-2
TGTGCCAGTAGTATGACTGCGACAGGGGGGTATGGCTACACCTTC
CASSMTATGGYGYTF
>TRBV4-2|many|NA|TRBJ2-7
TGTGCCAGCAGCCAAGATCCAGGGACGGAGAGCTACGAGCAGTACTTC
CASSQDPGTESYEQYF
>TRBV29-1|many|TRBD1|TRBJ1-5
TGCAGCGTGGGACAGAACCGCAATCAGCCCCAGCATTTT
CSVGQNRNQPQHF
>TRBV7-9|many|NA|TRBJ2-7
TGTGCCAGCAGCTTTAGGGACGAGCAGTACTTC
CASSFRDEQYF
>TRBV28|NA|NA|TRBJ2-1
TGTGCCAGCATAGGGGGGCGGGGCTACAATGAGCAGTTCTTC
CASIGGRGYNEQFF
>TRBV29-1|NA|TRBD2|TRBJ2-1
TGCAGCGTTGGTTCTAGCGGGAGGGAGCAGTTCTTC
CSVGSSGREQFF
>TRBV3-1|many|NA|TRBJ1-5
TGTGCCAGCAGTCAGGACAGTTATAGCAATCAGCCCCAGCATTTT
CASSQDSYSNQPQHF
>TRBV20-1|NA|NA|TRBJ2-5
TGCAGTGCCTCTCCGGCTAGTGGAAAAGAGACCCAGTACTTC
CSASPASGKETQYF
>TRBV5-1|NA|NA|TRBJ2-7
TGCGCCAGCAGGTCCCGGGACTCCTACGAGCAGTACTTC
CASRSRDSYEQYF
>TRBV4-2|many|TRBD2|TRBJ2-7
TGTGCCAGCAGCCAAAGGGGCGGGAGGGCGGCATACGAGCAGTACTTC
CASSQRGGRAAYEQYF
>TRBV6-1|few|NA|TRBJ2-7
TGTGCCAGCAGTGGAACATTAGGCCACGAGCAGTACTTC
CASSGTLGHEQYF
>TRBV11-2|many|NA|TRBJ1-5
TGTGCCAGCAGCTTAGAGGGTGGCAGTACGCAGCCCCAGCATTTT
CASSLEGGSTQPQHF
>TRBV5-1|NA|TRBD2|TRBJ2-2
TGCGCCAGCAGCTTGCGGGGGGAGGCAATCGCGACTTTT
CASSLRGEAIATF
>TRBV27|NA|TRBD2|TRBJ2-3
TGCGCCAGCGAAAGAACGACTAGCGGGGGTACCACTAGCACAGATACACAGTATTTT
CASERTTSGGTTSTDTQYF
>TRBV6-1|many|NA|TRBJ2-3
TGTGCCAGCAGTGAAGGAGGGGTCCAAGATACGCAGTATTTT
CASSEGGVQDTQYF
>TRBV6-9|NA|TRBD1|TRBJ2-7
TGTGCCAGCAGTTACGGGGGACAGGGGTCGAAGGAGCGGTACTTC
CASSYGGQGSKERYF
>TRBV29-1|many|TRBD2|TRBJ2-7
TGCAGCGTCGAAAGTAGCGGGAGAGAGTTCAACGAGCAGTACTTC
CSVESSGREFNEQYF
>TRBV24-1|many|TRBD1|TRBJ2-3
TGTGCCACCAGTGACACCAGGGGGCGTGGAGATACGCAGTATTTT
CATSDTRGRGDTQYF
>TRBV6-1|many|TRBD2|TRBJ2-1
TGTGCCAGCAGTCCCCAATACCGGACTAGCGGCTACAATGAGCAGTTCTTC
CASSPQYRTSGYNEQFF
>TRBV2|many|NA|TRBJ2-3
TGTGCCAGCAGTGAAAGCCCCGGGAGTAGGGCAGATACGCAGTATTTT
CASSESPGSRADTQYF
>TRBV7-8|many|TRBD2|TRBJ2-1
TGTGCCAGCAGCTTAGACCGCCGGCGGGAGCTAAACAATGAGCAGTTCTTC
CASSLDRRRELNNEQFF
>TRBV28|NA|TRBD2|TRBJ2-5
TGTGCCACCAGGACTAGCGGGGGGGCCGCCCAGTACTTC
CATRTSGGAAQYF
>TRBV28|few|NA|TRBJ2-7
TGTACCAGCAGTGCCCTTCCCGGCGAGCAGTACTTC
CTSSALPGEQYF
>TRBV6-2/TRBV6-3|many|NA|TRBJ1-1
TGTGCCAGCAGTCCGACAGCCTCCACTGAAGCTTTCTTT
CASSPTASTEAFF
>TRBV28|many|NA|TRBJ1-5
TGTGCCAGTCTAGCCTTCCTGCCCAATAGCAATCAGCCCCAGCATTTT
CASLAFLPNSNQPQHF
>TRBV19|many|NA|TRBJ2-1
TGTGCCAGTAGTCGTAGTCTAGCTGGCTACAATGAGCAGTTCTTC
CASSRSLAGYNEQFF
>TRBV7-9|NA|TRBD1|TRBJ2-5
TGTGCCAGCAGCTGGGGGACAGAGTTCGAGACCCAGTACTTC
CASSWGTEFETQYF
>TRBV20-1|many|NA|TRBJ2-7
TGCAGTGCCCTCCAGACCTACGAGCAGTACTTC
CSALQTYEQYF
>TRBV6-1|many|NA|TRBJ1-2
TGTGCCAGCAGGAGTGAGGCCCGACAGGGCTACACCTTC
CASRSEARQGYTF
>TRBV28|many|NA|TRBJ1-2
TGTGCCAGCAGTTTATTGATTGGGGACTATGGCTACACCTTC
CASSLLIGDYGYTF
>TRBV20-1|many|NA|TRBJ1-4
TGCAGTGTGCCCCTTAGGAATGAAAAACTGTTTTTT
CSVPLRNEKLFF
>TRBV7-2|NA|TRBD2|TRBJ2-1
TGCGCCAGCAGCTCTCGCGGGACTAGCGTAATGTATGAGCAGTTCTTC
CASSSRGTSVMYEQFF
>TRBV2|many|NA|TRBJ1-5
TGTGCCAGCAGTGAAGGGTCGGGGAGGGAGCCCCAGCATTTT
CASSEGSGREPQHF
>TRBV19|NA|TRBD2|TRBJ2-7
TGTGCCAGTGGTCTCCGCCGTGGGGGACTAGTCACCTACGAGCAGTACTTC
CASGLRRGGLVTYEQYF
>TRBV6-6|NA|NA|TRBJ2-1
TGTGCCAGCTCGAGGCCGCCCTACGAGCAGTTCTTC
CASSRPPYEQFF
>TRBV24-1|many|NA|TRBJ1-2
TGTGCCACCCGCTCACCTCATGCCGGCTACACCTTC
CATRSPHAGYTF
>TRBV19|NA|TRBD2|TRBJ2-5
TGTGCAAGTAGCTCTAGCGGGGGGTTCCAAGAGACCGAGTACTTC
CASSSSGGFQETEYF
>TRBV20-1|many|NA|TRBJ1-2
TGCAGTACGTCCCAATATGGCTACACCTTC
CSTSQYGYTF
>TRBV3-1|many|NA|TRBJ1-6
TGTGCCAGCAGCCATTCAGCATCTTCACCCCTCCACTTT
CASSHSASSPLHF
>TRBV5-1|many|NA|TRBJ2-7
TGCGCCAGCAGCGCCGGTGATTCCTACGAGCAGTACTTC
CASSAGDSYEQYF